The clone carrying this T cell receptor (beta chain) was detected ten times or more. From RNA transcripts, TCR beta CDR3 regions were amplified. RT-PCR in the first round (using the HTBI primer set) targeted the TCR CDR3. TCRdb itself ran the multiplex PCR reads through MiXCR, one entry per CDR3 protein. The table has nearly 600,000 distinct CDR3 sequences, 14% seen once. Germline trimming cut 5 bases from V and 0 bases from J; bases unmatched to any gene: 5. The CDR3 loop spans 15 amino acids. This specimen comes from a study of T cells in Graves' hyperthyroidism and ophthalmopathy. The origin of this receptor is a woman aged 25 to 39 with Graves' hyperthyroidism that later progressed to Graves' ophthalmopathy. The specimen sequenced was blood. V gene TRBV12-3 or TRBV12-4 combines with J gene TRBJ1-1; 8 positions match TRBD1. CDR3 in amino acids: CASSIYRGMNTEAFF. CDR3 DNA: TGTGCCAGCAGTATCTACAGGGGGATGAACACTGAAGCTTTCTTT.